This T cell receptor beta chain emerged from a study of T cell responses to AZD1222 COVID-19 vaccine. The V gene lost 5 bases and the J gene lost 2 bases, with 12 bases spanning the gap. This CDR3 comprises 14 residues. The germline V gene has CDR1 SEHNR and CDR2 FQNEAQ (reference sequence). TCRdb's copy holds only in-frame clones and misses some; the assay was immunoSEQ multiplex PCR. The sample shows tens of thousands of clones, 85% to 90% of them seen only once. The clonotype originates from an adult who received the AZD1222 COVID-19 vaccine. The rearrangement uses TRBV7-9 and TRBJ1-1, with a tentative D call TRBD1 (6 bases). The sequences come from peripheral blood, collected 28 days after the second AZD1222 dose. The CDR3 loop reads CASSRGGGNTEAFF. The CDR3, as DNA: TGTGCCAGCAGCCGCGGAGGGGGAAACACTGAAGCTTTCTTT.